The T cell receptor (beta chain) under discussion was sequenced for a study of chemoradiotherapy in HPV16-positive cancers. Overall study context: Candidate HPV-specific clones and shared TCR motifs came from two HPV16-positive patients. The study's findings and limits: Non-HPV-specific T cells did not expand in tumors during treatment, whereas candidate HPV-specific clones and E7-related motifs did. In HPV16-positive patients, HPV-responsive T-cell expansion tracked better recurrence-free survival.

CDR1 is MDHEN, CDR2 SYDVKM, per germline. This CDR3 is built from 12 residues. Trimming removed 7 bases from V and 4 bases from J, with 10 bases in between. Over chemoradiotherapy, repertoires were sampled more than once. A word on this clone: What it binds is unknown.

Clones were sequenced by immunoSEQ multiplex PCR, and TCRdb holds only the in-frame ones, with some missing. The sample contains around 890 clones, roughly 89% of which appear only once. The source of this sequence is a human donor with HPV-associated anogenital cancer. The J gene is TRBJ1-1, the V gene TRBV28; D unresolved. The specimen was tumor tissue, collected from a patient who underwent chemoradiotherapy. CDR3 sequence: CASKGKGTEAFF. CDR3 DNA sequence: TGTGCCAGCAAGGGTAAGGGCACTGAAGCTTTCTTT.